This TCR beta chain was retrieved from a study of Graves' ophthalmopathy and Graves' hyperthyroidism. Findings and caveats of the study: Thyroid clonotypes that were expanded above 0.001 frequency mostly also appeared in blood.

This clonotype was seen ten or more times. The antigen is undetermined. RNA transcripts served as template for amplifying TCR beta CDR3 sequences. HTBI primers were used in a first-round RT-PCR, which preceded a second-round multiplex PCR. From the multiplex PCR reads, TCRdb called clonotypes with MiXCR, one entry per CDR3 protein. This table has around 1,000,000 distinct CDR3 sequences, roughly two fifths appearing once. Sequences were obtained from peripheral blood or thyroid tissue (not recorded which). This clonotype was obtained from an adult man with Graves' hyperthyroidism.

The CDR3 DNA reads TGTGCCAGCAGCTTAGAAACAGATAATTCACCCCTCCACTTT. This codes for CASSLETDNSPLHF. This rearrangement joins TRBV7-2 to TRBJ1-6; no clear D. This CDR3 contains 14 residues. The V gene's germline CDR1 is SGHTA and CDR2 FQGNSA. The germline V and J ends were trimmed by 1 base and 5 bases, with 6 bases remaining between them.